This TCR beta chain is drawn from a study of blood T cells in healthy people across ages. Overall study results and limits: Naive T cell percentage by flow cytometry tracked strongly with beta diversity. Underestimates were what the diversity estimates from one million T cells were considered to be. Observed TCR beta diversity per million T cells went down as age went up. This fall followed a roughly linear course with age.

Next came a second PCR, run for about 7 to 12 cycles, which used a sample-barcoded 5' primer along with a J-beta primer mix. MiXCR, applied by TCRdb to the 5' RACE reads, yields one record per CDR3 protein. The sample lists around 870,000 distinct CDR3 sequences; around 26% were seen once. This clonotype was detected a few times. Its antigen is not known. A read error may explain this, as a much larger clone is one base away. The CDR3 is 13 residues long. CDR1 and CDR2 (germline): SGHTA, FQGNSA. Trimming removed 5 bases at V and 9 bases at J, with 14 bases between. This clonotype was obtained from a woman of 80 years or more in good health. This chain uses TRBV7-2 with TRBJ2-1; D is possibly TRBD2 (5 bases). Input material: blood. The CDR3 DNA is TGTGCCAGCAGCATTTCGACGGGGAGTGAGCAGTTCTTC. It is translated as CASSISTGSEQFF.